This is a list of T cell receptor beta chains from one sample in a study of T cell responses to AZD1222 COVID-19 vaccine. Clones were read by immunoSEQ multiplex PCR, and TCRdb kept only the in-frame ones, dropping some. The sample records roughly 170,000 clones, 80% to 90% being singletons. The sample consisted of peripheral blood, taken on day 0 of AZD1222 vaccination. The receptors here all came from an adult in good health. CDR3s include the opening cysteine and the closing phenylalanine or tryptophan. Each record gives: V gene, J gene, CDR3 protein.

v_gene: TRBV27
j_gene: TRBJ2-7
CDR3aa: CASSSGPGLYSYEQYF

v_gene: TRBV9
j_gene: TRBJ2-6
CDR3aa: CASRWDSGRRGF

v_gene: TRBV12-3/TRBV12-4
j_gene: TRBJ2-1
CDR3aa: CASSLGAGYEQFF

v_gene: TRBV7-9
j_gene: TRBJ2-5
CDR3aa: CASRLGTSGSSGGETQYF

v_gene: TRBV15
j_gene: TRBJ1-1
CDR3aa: CATSNRDRGGGAEAFF

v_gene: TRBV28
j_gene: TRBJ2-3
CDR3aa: CASSSRGGPTDTQYF

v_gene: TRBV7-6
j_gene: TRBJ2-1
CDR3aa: CASSLETGTSGYNEQFF

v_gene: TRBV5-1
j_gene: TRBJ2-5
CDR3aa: CASSLEGTLFFQETQYF

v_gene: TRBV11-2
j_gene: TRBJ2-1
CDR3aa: CASSSGTIVYNEQFF

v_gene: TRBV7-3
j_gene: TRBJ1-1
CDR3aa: CASSLGPRHLEAFF

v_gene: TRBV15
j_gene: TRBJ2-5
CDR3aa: CATSRGLLAETQYF

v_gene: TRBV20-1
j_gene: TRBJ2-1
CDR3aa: CSASHSAQFF

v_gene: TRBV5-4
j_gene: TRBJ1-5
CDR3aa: CASNTPKSLEGQGMTQPQHF

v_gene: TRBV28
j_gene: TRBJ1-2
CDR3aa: CASSPPNYGYTF

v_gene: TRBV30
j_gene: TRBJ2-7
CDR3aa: CACWPGRPYEQYF

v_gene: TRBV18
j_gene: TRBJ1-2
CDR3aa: CASSPLSPNYGYTF

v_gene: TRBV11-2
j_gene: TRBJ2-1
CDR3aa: CASSLRGGRDRRNEQFF

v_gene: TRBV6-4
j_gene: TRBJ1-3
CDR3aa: CASSSSWGTGNTIYF

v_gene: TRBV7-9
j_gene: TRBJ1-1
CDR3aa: CASSLDVRETEAFF

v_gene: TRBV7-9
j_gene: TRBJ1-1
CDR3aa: CASSSTGGAGGIEAFF

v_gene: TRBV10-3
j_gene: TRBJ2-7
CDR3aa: CAISPGQEVTEQYF

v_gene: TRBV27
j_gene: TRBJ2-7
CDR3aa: CASSLRDRISYEQYF

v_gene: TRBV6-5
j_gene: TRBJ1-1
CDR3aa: CASTGQVYTEAFF

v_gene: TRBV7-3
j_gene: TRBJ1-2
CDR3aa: CASSSGTGGYTF

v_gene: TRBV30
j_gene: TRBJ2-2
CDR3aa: CAWSQGLAGHGELFF